The clone carrying this TCR beta chain has a single count. What it recognizes is unknown. The PCR had 60 Vbeta and 13 Jbeta primers. Sequencing was performed with immunoSEQ multiplex PCR; in TCRdb, only in-frame clones are kept and a portion is missing. The table has around 190,000 clones, over 75% seen once. This entry belongs to a study of cytomegalovirus exposure and HLA in healthy donors. Turning to the study itself: The early release's HLA-typed donors yielded approximately 81 million unique TCRs.

Germline assignment: CDR1 PRHDT and CDR2 FYEKMQ (reference sequence). J gave up 5 bases and V 4 bases, and 5 bases lay outside the gene matches. There are 14 residues in the CDR3. General study results and limits: When a later analysis compared HLA-associated TCR beta chains with equally common others, the HLA-associated chains turned out to be more clonally expanded and to have lower generation probabilities. In a later analysis, around 18,000 TCR beta sequences were associated with HLA alleles at 0.05 false discovery rate.

This clonotype was obtained from a man aged 60 to 69 in good health and CMV-seronegative. The specimen sequenced was PBMCs. The chain uses TRBV13 and TRBJ2-7, with TRBD2 matching 10 bases. The CDR3 spells CASSSGLAMDEQYF. Here the CDR3 DNA reads TGTGCCAGCAGCTCGGGACTAGCGATGGACGAGCAGTACTTC.